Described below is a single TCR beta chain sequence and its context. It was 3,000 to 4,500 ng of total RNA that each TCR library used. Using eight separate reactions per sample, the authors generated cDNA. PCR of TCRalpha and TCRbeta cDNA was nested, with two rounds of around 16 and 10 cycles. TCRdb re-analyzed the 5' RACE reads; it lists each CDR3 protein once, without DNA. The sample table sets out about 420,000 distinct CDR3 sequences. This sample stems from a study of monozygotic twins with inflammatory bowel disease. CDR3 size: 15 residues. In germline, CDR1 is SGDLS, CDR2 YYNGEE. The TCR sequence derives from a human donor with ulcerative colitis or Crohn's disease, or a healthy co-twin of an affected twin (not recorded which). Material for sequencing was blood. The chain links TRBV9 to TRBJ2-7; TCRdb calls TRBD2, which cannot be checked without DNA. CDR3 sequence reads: CASSKRPSGFYEQYF.